The 21 T cell receptor beta chains in this list originate from one sample, sequenced in a study of T cells in Graves' hyperthyroidism and ophthalmopathy. RNA transcripts gave rise to amplified TCR beta CDR3 regions. HTBI primers were the set used in a first-round RT-PCR of the TCR CDR3. TCRdb fed the multiplex PCR reads into MiXCR, producing one record per CDR3 protein. The sample has under 350,000 distinct CDR3 sequences; roughly 20% are singletons. The sample consisted of blood. The receptors originated from a woman aged 45-60 years with Graves' hyperthyroidism.

This clonotype showed up just a few times. The CDR3 reads CASSTGIAYGYTF. As DNA, the CDR3 is TGCGCCAGCAGTACAGGGATCGCCTATGGCTACACCTTC. V gene TRBV5-1 combines with J gene TRBJ1-2, with D possibly being TRBD1 (6 bases). The length of the CDR3 is 13 residues. The germline V and J ends were trimmed by 5 bases and 4 bases, with 12 bases remaining between them. CDR1 SGHRS and CDR2 YFSETQ come from the germline V gene.

This clonotype has a handful of counts. V usage is TRBV28 and J usage is TRBJ2-4, with D possibly matching TRBD1 (5 bases). CDR3 length: 17 residues. The germline CDR1 and CDR2 sequences are MDHEN and SYDVKM. V gave up 1 base and J gave up 2 bases, with 15 bases separating them. The CDR3 DNA reads TGTGCCAGCAGTTTATTGGCCGCCGACAGTACCAAAAACATTCAGTACTTC. This encodes CASSLLAADSTKNIQYF.

The V call is TRBV27, the J call TRBJ2-7; 11 nucleotides match TRBD2. V lost 4 bases to trimming and J lost 3 bases; unmatched junction nucleotides: 5. CDR3 length: 15 amino acids. Germline loops: CDR1 MNHEY, CDR2 SMNVEV (reference sequence). CDR3 nucleotides: TGTGCCAGCAGTTCCTCCGGGACTAGCGGCTACGAGCAGTACTTC. Translation gives CASSSSGTSGYEQYF.

This clonotype occurred many times. Here the CDR3 reads CATSRGQADEAFF. CDR3 nucleotide sequence: TGTGCCACCAGCAGAGGACAGGCGGATGAAGCTTTCTTT. This chain connects TRBV15 to TRBJ1-1; a weak D match, TRBD1 (6 bases). Germline CDR1 is LNHNV and CDR2 is YYDKDF (reference sequence). The CDR3 consists of 13 residues. Trimming removed 1 base from V and 7 bases from J, with 10 bases in between.

This chain joins TRBV5-1 and TRBJ2-1, with no clear D. Per germline, CDR1 SGHRS and CDR2 YFSETQ. The CDR3 is made up of 11 amino acids. V shed 3 bases and J shed 10 bases, with 8 bases lying between them. CDR3 sequence reads: CASSSNHEQFF. For the CDR3, the DNA is TGCGCCAGCAGCTCGAACCACGAGCAGTTCTTC.

At least ten counts were recorded for this clonotype. The V gene is TRBV5-1, the J gene TRBJ2-1; TRBD1 might be the D (5 bases). The ends were cut back, 9 bases at V and 0 bases at J, with 10 bases in the middle. The CDR3 has 13 residues. CDR1 and CDR2 from the germline V gene are SGHRS and YFSETQ. DNA of the CDR3: TGCGCCACAAGGGGTATCTCCTACAATGAGCAGTTCTTC. Protein: CATRGISYNEQFF.

Worth noting for this clonotype: A much more abundant neighbour one base away suggests this may be a read error. The V gene is TRBV7-4, the J gene TRBJ2-7; D is uncertain. Judging by the DNA end, TRBJ2-1 fits better; the J call may be wrong. This CDR3 spans 12 amino acids. Germline CDR1 and CDR2: SGHVT and SQSDAQ. The CDR3 protein is CASSSLSYEQFF. In DNA, the CDR3 is TGTGCCAGCAGCTCCCTTTCCTACGAGCAGTTCTTC.

The chain combines TRBV29-1 with TRBJ2-1; 12 bases align to TRBD2. Germline values: CDR1 SQVTM, CDR2 ANQGSEA. Unmatched junction bases numbered 7, after V lost 7 bases and J lost 6 bases. This CDR3 is built from 14 residues. The CDR3 sequence: CSGELAGGSNEQFF. The CDR3, as DNA: TGCAGCGGAGAACTAGCGGGGGGTTCCAATGAGCAGTTCTTC.

The CDR3 region has the DNA TGTGCCAGCAGCTTCACCCCGGGCAGAAACCAAGAGACCCAGTACTTC. The encoded protein is CASSFTPGRNQETQYF. The genes are TRBV11-2 and TRBJ2-5; D unclear. Germline values: CDR1 SGHAT, CDR2 FQNNGV. This CDR3 is 16 amino acids long. V lost 3 bases and J lost 0, with 14 bases in between.

This clonotype has a handful of counts. The CDR3 sequence is CAISITSGGSTDTQYF. The CDR3 DNA is TGTGCCATCAGTATAACTAGCGGGGGGAGCACAGATACGCAGTATTTT. V and J are TRBV10-3 and TRBJ2-3; 12 nucleotides agree with TRBD2. The CDR3 is 16 residues long. Germline V gives CDR1 ENHRY, CDR2 SYGVKD. J gave up 0 bases and V 5 bases, and 3 bases lay outside the gene matches.

The chain carries TRBV3-1 and TRBJ2-4, with D perhaps TRBD1 (6 bases). Trimming pared 0 bases from V and 1 base from J, leaving 13 bases between. Germline V gene sequence: CDR1 LGHDT, CDR2 YNNKEL (reference sequence). The CDR3 spans 17 residues. The CDR3 sequence is CASSQDLAQGAKNIQYF. Here the CDR3 DNA reads TGTGCCAGCAGCCAAGATTTAGCGCAGGGGGCCAAAAACATTCAGTACTTC.

Many counts were recorded for this clonotype. The rearrangement joins TRBV7-6 to TRBJ2-3; D is undetermined. Trimming pared 6 bases from V and 0 bases from J, leaving 13 bases between. Germline loops: CDR1 SGHVS, CDR2 FNYEAQ. The CDR3 has 15 residues. CDR3 coding DNA: TGTGCCAGCAGGCCCGAGCCAATCAGCACAGATACGCAGTATTTT. Residues: CASRPEPISTDTQYF.

The sample holds many counts of this clonotype. The chain uses TRBV5-1 and TRBJ2-7; 8 bases line up with TRBD1. CDR1 and CDR2 (germline): SGHRS, YFSETQ. V was clipped by 4 bases and J by 6 bases; unmatched bases: 9. This CDR3 contains 14 residues. The CDR3 DNA reads as TGCGCCAGCAGCCCTGGACAGGGTCAGGGCGAGCAGTACTTC. This encodes CASSPGQGQGEQYF. Full variable domain (outside the CDR3, taken from reference TRBV5-1 and TRBJ2-7): KAGVTQTPRYLIKTRGQQVTLSCSPISGHRSVSWYQQTPGQGLQFLFEYFSETQRNKGNFPGRFSGRQFSNSRSEMNVSTLELGDSALYLCASSPGQGQGEQYFGPGTRLTVT.

This clonotype appeared many times. The chain employs TRBV20-1 and TRBJ1-4; 7 bases align to TRBD1. The V gene's germline CDR1 is DFQATT and CDR2 SNEGSKA (reference sequence). Trimming removed 3 bases from V and 5 bases from J; junction bases left unmatched: 3. The CDR3 consists of 13 residues. The CDR3 bases are TGCAGTGCTAGCGTACAGGGGAATGAAAAACTGTTTTTT. Translating gives CSASVQGNEKLFF.

This clonotype was seen a few times. This chain connects TRBV19 to TRBJ2-7; D is unresolved. Trimming shortened V by 1 base and J by 2 bases, and 12 bases separated the two germline ends. The CDR3 loop spans 15 amino acids. Germline V gene sequence: CDR1 LNHDA, CDR2 SQIVND (reference sequence). For the CDR3, the DNA is TGTGCCAGTAGTATAGGAGCAGGAGATCCCTACGAGCAGTACTTC. Translating it yields CASSIGAGDPYEQYF. Filled out from reference TRBV19 and TRBJ2-7, the complete variable domain reads DGGITQSPKYLFRKEGQNVTLSCEQNLNHDAMYWYRQDPGQGLRLIYYSQIVNDFQKGDIAEGYSVSREKKESFPLTVTSAQKNPTAFYLCASSIGAGDPYEQYFGPGTRLTVT.

This clonotype was seen repeatedly, ten times or more. The chain uses TRBV11-2 and TRBJ1-1, with 8 bases matching TRBD1. The CDR3 length is 15 residues. The V gene end was trimmed by 5 bases and the J gene end by 5 bases; junction bases not matched to a gene: 10. Germline V gives CDR1 SGHAT, CDR2 FQNNGV. The CDR3, as DNA: TGTGCCAGCAGCCCTTCGACAGGGGTTCGAACTGAAGCTTTCTTT. Its translation is CASSPSTGVRTEAFF.

This clonotype was counted ten times or more. This sequence joins TRBV5-1 and TRBJ2-1; D gene ambiguous. The CDR3 covers 11 residues. Germline V gene data show CDR1 as SGHRS and CDR2 as YFSETQ. The germline V and J ends were trimmed by 1 base and 6 bases, with 2 bases remaining between them. In nucleotides, the CDR3 is TGCGCCAGCAGCTTGACCAATGAGCAGTTCTTC. Translation gives CASSLTNEQFF. The full variable domain, completed using reference TRBV5-1 and TRBJ2-1, is KAGVTQTPRYLIKTRGQQVTLSCSPISGHRSVSWYQQTPGQGLQFLFEYFSETQRNKGNFPGRFSGRQFSNSRSEMNVSTLELGDSALYLCASSLTNEQFFGPGTRLTVL.

This clonotype was seen many times. V and J are TRBV18 and TRBJ1-1; D unclear. Trimming stripped 8 bases from V and 0 bases from J, with 10 bases between. CDR1 is KGHSH, CDR2 LQKENI, per germline. The CDR3 has 13 amino acids. The CDR3 here is CASQTTVNTEAFF. Written as DNA, the CDR3 is TGTGCCAGCCAAACCACAGTGAACACTGAAGCTTTCTTT.

For this clonotype: At one boundary the junction diverges from the germline segment, which might be a read error. J is TRBJ2-1 and V is TRBV20-1, with D perhaps TRBD1 (6 bases). The CDR3 extends over 15 amino acids. CDR1 is DFQATT, CDR2 SNEGSKA, per germline (reference sequence). The CDR3 DNA follows: TGCAGTGCTAGCAGGGGATCCAGCTCCTACAATGAGCAGCTCTTC. Its translation is CSASRGSSSYNEQLF.

At least ten counts were recorded for this clonotype. The chain links TRBV28 to TRBJ1-2; D gene ambiguous. Germline lookup yields CDR1 MDHEN and CDR2 SYDVKM. The CDR3 is 11 residues long. With 3 bases removed from V and 8 bases from J, the gap between germline ends came to 7 bases. The CDR3 region has the DNA TGTGCCAGCAGTTTCGCTTGGGGCTACACCTTC. Protein: CASSFAWGYTF.

This chain links TRBV7-9 with TRBJ1-6; no clear D gene. V shed 6 bases and J shed 12 bases, with 12 bases lying between them. Germline CDR1 is SEHNR and CDR2 is FQNEAQ (reference sequence). The CDR3 runs 12 residues. In DNA form, the CDR3 reads TGTGCCAGCAGTCCCGGGGAGTTACCCCTCCACTTT. Amino acid sequence: CASSPGELPLHF.